One sample yielded the 20 T cell receptor beta chains listed below, sequenced in a study of regulatory T cells in long-lasting Graves disease. TCR beta libraries were built with iRepertoire HTBI primers and Arm-PCR of CDR3 regions. TCRdb called the multiplex PCR reads again in MiXCR, with one record for every CDR3 protein. The sample holds 400,000 to 500,000 distinct CDR3 sequences, around 15% seen once. This sample's time point: newly diagnosed GD, antithyroid drugs for less than 3 months. With RNA extracted from PBMCs as input, the TCR library was made. These data are also associated with another study on T cells in Graves' hyperthyroidism and ophthalmopathy.

Source: peripheral blood mononuclear cells (PBMCs), taken at new diagnosis, from a patient treated with antithyroid drugs. The receptors shown here come from a woman in her forties or fifties with Graves disease.

This clonotype was counted ten times or more. V usage is TRBV27 and J usage is TRBJ1-1; 8 bases line up with TRBD1. V was clipped by 4 bases and J by 4 bases; unmatched bases: 5. The CDR3 extends over 14 amino acids. The germline V gene has CDR1 MNHEY and CDR2 SMNVEV (reference sequence). CDR3 bases: TGTGCCAGCAGTTCCCAGGGGGCGGTCACTGAAGCTTTCTTT. This codes for CASSSQGAVTEAFF.

This clonotype has only a few counts. V gene TRBV18 combines with J gene TRBJ1-4, with a tentative D call TRBD1 (6 bases). Germline V gene lookup returns CDR1 KGHSH and CDR2 LQKENI. The CDR3 contains 16 residues. Trimming left V 6 bases short and J 6 bases short, with 20 bases between. This CDR3 reads CASSQGFAPFDEKLFF. Written as DNA, the CDR3 is TGTGCCAGCTCGCAGGGGTTTGCGCCTTTTGATGAAAAACTGTTTTTT. The whole variable domain, remainder taken from reference TRBV18 and TRBJ1-4, is NAGVMQNPRHLVRRRGQEARLRCSPMKGHSHVYWYRQLPEEGLKFMVYLQKENIIDESGMPKERFSAEFPKEGPSILRIQQVVRGDSAAYFCASSQGFAPFDEKLFFGSGTQLSVL.

The rearrangement links TRBV30 to TRBJ2-5; 12 positions match TRBD2. J was trimmed by 5 bases and V by 5 bases; bases with no gene match: 18. The CDR3 contains 18 residues. The V gene's germline CDR1 is GTSNPN and CDR2 SVGIG (reference sequence). CDR3 bases: TGTGCCTGGGAGCCGAGACTAGCGGGAGTAGGGGCTCGGGAGACCCAGTACTTC. This translates into CAWEPRLAGVGARETQYF.

This chain links TRBV5-6 with TRBJ1-6; perhaps TRBD1 as D (6 bases). Per germline, CDR1 SGHDT and CDR2 YYEEEE. Trimming pared 4 bases from V and 9 bases from J, leaving 17 bases between. CDR3 length: 15 residues. The CDR3 coding sequence is TGTGCCAGCAGCCAAATACTCCAGGGGACTTCACCCCTCCACTTT. Encoded protein: CASSQILQGTSPLHF.

The sample holds many counts of this clonotype. V usage is TRBV28 and J usage is TRBJ1-1; TRBD1 is a possible D gene (6 bases). Looked up from germline, CDR1 is MDHEN and CDR2 is SYDVKM. CDR3 length: 15 residues. V was trimmed by 5 bases and J by 0 bases, leaving 13 bases between them. The CDR3 DNA sequence: TGTGCCAGCAGTCCCTGGACAGTAATGAACACTGAAGCTTTCTTT. The encoded protein is CASSPWTVMNTEAFF.

This clonotype was seen a handful of times. CDR3 sequence: CASSDDRGSNQPQHF. The CDR3 region has the DNA TGTGCCAGCAGCGACGACAGGGGGAGCAATCAGCCCCAGCATTTT. The chain combines TRBV7-9 with TRBJ1-5; 9 positions match TRBD1. The CDR3 loop spans 15 amino acids. The germline gives CDR1 SEHNR, CDR2 FQNEAQ (reference sequence). J was trimmed by 1 base and V by 5 bases; bases with no gene match: 3.

In this sample, this clonotype turned up many times. This chain links TRBV12-3 or TRBV12-4 with TRBJ2-1, with D perhaps TRBD2 (5 bases). V dropped 7 bases and J dropped 2 bases, with 12 bases sitting between them. This CDR3 region has 14 residues. CDR3 in amino acids: CASTLSSTYNEQFF. For the CDR3, the DNA is TGTGCCAGCACATTGTCTAGCACCTACAATGAGCAGTTCTTC.

The chain carries TRBV9 and TRBJ2-3, with TRBD2 matching over 14 bases. The length of the CDR3 is 17 residues. The V and J ends lost 4 bases and 5 bases, in that order; junction bases with no gene match: 9. In germline, CDR1 is SGDLS, CDR2 YYNGEE. The CDR3, as DNA: TGTGCCAGCAGCCCCAGACTAGCGGGAGGGGACGTAGATACGCAGTATTTT. It specifies CASSPRLAGGDVDTQYF. Combining the CDR3 with reference TRBV9 and TRBJ2-3 gives the whole variable domain DSGVTQTPKHLITATGQRVTLRCSPRSGDLSVYWYQQSLDQGLQFLIQYYNGEERAKGNILERFSAQQFPDLHSELNLSSLELGDSALYFCASSPRLAGGDVDTQYFGPGTRLTVL.

This clonotype has a count of ten or more. The chain links TRBV28 to TRBJ2-3; 8 nucleotides align to TRBD1. V was clipped by 4 bases and J by 6 bases; unmatched bases: 6. This CDR3 region has 14 residues. Germline V gene sequence: CDR1 MDHEN, CDR2 SYDVKM. The DNA for the CDR3 is TGTGCCAGCAGTTCGGGACAGGATTTTGATACGCAGTATTTT. This codes for CASSSGQDFDTQYF.

This clonotype has only a few counts. The chain uses TRBV3-1 and TRBJ2-5; a possible D gene is TRBD1 (5 bases). V was pared by 4 bases and J by 1 base, with 16 bases between. This CDR3 comprises 16 residues. Germline CDR1 is LGHDT and CDR2 is YNNKEL (reference sequence). The CDR3 region has the DNA TGTGCCAGCAGCCCATCGACAGCTTTGTTCCAAGAGACCCAGTACTTC. It translates to CASSPSTALFQETQYF.

The sample holds a few counts of this clonotype. The genes are TRBV18 and TRBJ1-3; tentative D call: TRBD1 (5 bases). The germline V gene has CDR1 KGHSH and CDR2 LQKENI. The CDR3 is 19 residues long. Trimming took off 4 bases at V and 2 bases at J, with 24 bases between the two ends. CDR3 region: CASSRAGTSPVGAGNTIYF. Written as DNA, the CDR3 is TGTGCCAGCTCACGCGCCGGGACTTCCCCCGTTGGAGCTGGAAACACCATATATTTT. The full variable domain, completed using reference TRBV18 and TRBJ1-3, is NAGVMQNPRHLVRRRGQEARLRCSPMKGHSHVYWYRQLPEEGLKFMVYLQKENIIDESGMPKERFSAEFPKEGPSILRIQQVVRGDSAAYFCASSRAGTSPVGAGNTIYFGEGSWLTVV.

The table lists this clonotype with many counts. The chain recombines TRBV12-3 or TRBV12-4 with TRBJ2-1; D not certain. This CDR3 has 13 amino acids. Deletions cut 6 bases from V and 8 bases from J, with 14 bases between. The CDR3 DNA reads as TGTGCCAGCAGAACGATTAGTGTGGATGAGCAGTTCTTC. The encoded protein is CASRTISVDEQFF.

This clonotype has more than one count but fewer than ten. The DNA for the CDR3 is TGTGCCAGCAGCTTAAACGGACTAGCGGGAGGGTTGCAGTTCTTC. This encodes CASSLNGLAGGLQFF. The V and J genes are TRBV7-3 and TRBJ2-1; 15 bases map to TRBD2. From germline, CDR1 is SGHTA and CDR2 FQGTGA. CDR3 length: 15 amino acids. Trimming took 1 base from V and 12 from J; bases not matched to a gene: 4.

The table lists this clonotype with many counts. The gene calls are TRBV18 and TRBJ2-7; D is unclear. The length of the CDR3 is 13 residues. Germline-derived CDR1 and CDR2 are KGHSH and LQKENI. V was clipped by 0 bases and J by 7 bases, with 10 bases between them. CDR3 loop: CASSPPLASEQYF. The CDR3 DNA sequence: TGTGCCAGCTCACCACCGCTCGCGAGTGAGCAGTACTTC.

Many counts were recorded for this clonotype. The chain couples TRBV12-3 or TRBV12-4 to TRBJ1-5; D is perhaps TRBD1 (5 bases). The V and J ends lost 3 bases and 1 base respectively, with 13 bases between them. The CDR3 runs 16 residues. The CDR3 region has the DNA TGTGCCAGCAGTTTTGGGGCGTGGGGGAGCAATCAGCCCCAGCATTTT. Translated, it gives CASSFGAWGSNQPQHF.

This clonotype was counted at least ten times. This chain joins TRBV28 and TRBJ2-1, with D maybe TRBD2 (6 bases). Germline V gene data show CDR1 as MDHEN and CDR2 as SYDVKM. The V gene lost 1 base and the J gene lost 7 bases, with 23 bases spanning the gap. CDR3 length equals 18 residues. The CDR3 DNA is TGTGCCAGCAGTTTATCGGTTTGGGCAGGGAGACGGGAGAATGAGCAGTTCTTC. This translates into CASSLSVWAGRRENEQFF.

Only a few counts were recorded for this clonotype. The chain recombines TRBV28 with TRBJ1-3; a weak D match, TRBD1 (6 bases). V shed 6 bases and J shed 0 bases, with 18 bases lying between them. The CDR3 totals 17 residues. From germline, CDR1 is MDHEN and CDR2 SYDVKM. CDR3 residues: CASSPGGPNNSGNTIYF. Written as DNA, the CDR3 is TGTGCCAGCAGCCCGGGGGGGCCGAACAACTCTGGAAACACCATATATTTT.

In its sample, this clonotype was seen a few times. The chain combines TRBV5-1 with TRBJ2-3, with TRBD2 as a possible D gene (6 bases). Deletions cut 1 base from V and 3 bases from J, with 12 bases between. The CDR3 runs to 15 residues. The V gene's germline CDR1 is SGHRS and CDR2 YFSETQ. The CDR3, as DNA: TGCGCCAGCAGCTTGTGGGGGGTCCGGACAGATACGCAGTATTTT. The encoded protein is CASSLWGVRTDTQYF.

The chain has TRBV9 and TRBJ2-3; 10 bases match TRBD1. The CDR3 sequence is 17 residues long. From germline, CDR1 is SGDLS and CDR2 YYNGEE. The V gene end was trimmed by 3 bases and the J gene end by 6 bases; junction bases not matched to a gene: 13. The CDR3 nucleotides read TGTGCCAGCAGCGACAGGGGACAGGGGATTGTCTGGGATACGCAGTATTTT. Amino acids: CASSDRGQGIVWDTQYF.

This clonotype was recorded at least ten times. This chain links TRBV27 with TRBJ2-1; 8 bases align to TRBD2. The CDR3 length is 12 residues. Looked up from germline, CDR1 is MNHEY and CDR2 is SMNVEV (reference sequence). This CDR3 is CGVAGWDNEQFF. CDR3 sequence (DNA): TGTGGGGTAGCGGGATGGGACAATGAGCAGTTCTTC.